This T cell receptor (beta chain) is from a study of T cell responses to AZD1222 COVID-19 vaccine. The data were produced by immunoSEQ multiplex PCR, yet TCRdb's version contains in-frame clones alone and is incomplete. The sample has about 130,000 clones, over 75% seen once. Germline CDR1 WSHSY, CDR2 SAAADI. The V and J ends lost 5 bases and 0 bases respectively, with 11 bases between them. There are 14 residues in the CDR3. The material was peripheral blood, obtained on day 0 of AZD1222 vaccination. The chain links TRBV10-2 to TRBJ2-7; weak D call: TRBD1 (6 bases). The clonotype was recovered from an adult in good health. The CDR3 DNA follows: TGCGCCAGCAGTACCCCACAGGGCTCCTACGAGCAGTACTTC. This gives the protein CASSTPQGSYEQYF.